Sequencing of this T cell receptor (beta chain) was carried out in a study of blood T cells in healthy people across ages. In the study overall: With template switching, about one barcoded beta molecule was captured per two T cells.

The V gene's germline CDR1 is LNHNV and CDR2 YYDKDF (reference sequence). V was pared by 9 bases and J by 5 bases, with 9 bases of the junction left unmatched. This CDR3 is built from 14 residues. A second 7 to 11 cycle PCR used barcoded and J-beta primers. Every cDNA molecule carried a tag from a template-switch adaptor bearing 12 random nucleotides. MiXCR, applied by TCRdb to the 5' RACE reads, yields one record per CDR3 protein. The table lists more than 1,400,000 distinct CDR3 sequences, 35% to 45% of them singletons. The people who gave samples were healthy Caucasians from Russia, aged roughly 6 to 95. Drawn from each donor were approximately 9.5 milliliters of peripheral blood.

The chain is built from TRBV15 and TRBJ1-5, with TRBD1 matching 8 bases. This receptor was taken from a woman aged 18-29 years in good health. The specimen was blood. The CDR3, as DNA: TGTGCCACAGCAGGGGGCTCAATAGATCAGCCCCAGCATTTT. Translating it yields CATAGGSIDQPQHF. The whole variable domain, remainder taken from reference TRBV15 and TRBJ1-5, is DAMVIQNPRYQVTQFGKPVTLSCSQTLNHNVMYWYQQKSSQAPKLLFHYYDKDFNNEADTPDNFQSRRPNTSFCFLDIRSPGLGDTAMYLCATAGGSIDQPQHFGDGTRLSIL.